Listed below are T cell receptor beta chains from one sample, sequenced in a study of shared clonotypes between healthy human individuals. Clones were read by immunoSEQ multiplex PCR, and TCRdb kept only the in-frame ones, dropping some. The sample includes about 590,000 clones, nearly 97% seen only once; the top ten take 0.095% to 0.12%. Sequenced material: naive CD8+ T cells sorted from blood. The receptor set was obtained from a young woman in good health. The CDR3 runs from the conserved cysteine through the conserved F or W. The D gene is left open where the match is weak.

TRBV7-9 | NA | CASSPKGVNQETQYF
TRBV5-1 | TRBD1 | CASSQSTGDRGANVLTF
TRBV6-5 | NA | CASSYNGGYTEAFF
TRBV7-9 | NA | CASSLGPGASGNTIYF
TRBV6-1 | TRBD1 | CASSGTGSVYGYTF
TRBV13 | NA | CASSARVGDYGYTF
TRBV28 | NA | CASSGTYSYNEQFF
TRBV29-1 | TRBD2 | CSAEPLAGESDEQFF
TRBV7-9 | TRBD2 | CASSPGAGTRFYEQYF
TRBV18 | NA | CASSPNHYEQYF
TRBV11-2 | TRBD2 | CASSLTGLATGAVYNEQFF
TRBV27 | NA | CASSPTLGRANTGELFF
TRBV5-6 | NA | CASSLEGLMNTEAFF
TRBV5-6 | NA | CASSLGGTKVQPQHF
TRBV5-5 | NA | CASSLRGSYSNQPQHF
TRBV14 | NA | CASSPRTAEGTQYF
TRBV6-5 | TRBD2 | CASSYGTSGSYEQYF
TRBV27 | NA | CASSSRYTLEQYF